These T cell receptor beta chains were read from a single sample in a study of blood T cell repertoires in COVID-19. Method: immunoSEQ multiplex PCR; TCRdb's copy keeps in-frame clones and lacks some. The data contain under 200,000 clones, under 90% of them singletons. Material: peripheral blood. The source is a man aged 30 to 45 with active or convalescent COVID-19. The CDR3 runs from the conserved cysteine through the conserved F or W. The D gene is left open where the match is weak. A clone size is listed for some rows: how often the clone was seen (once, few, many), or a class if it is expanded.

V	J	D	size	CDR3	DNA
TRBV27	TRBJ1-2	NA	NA	CASSLGLQDGYTF	TGTGCCAGCAGTTTGGGGCTCCAGGATGGCTACACCTTC
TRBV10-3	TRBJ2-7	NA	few	CAISGDISYEQYF	TGTGCCATCAGTGGTGACATCTCCTACGAGCAGTACTTC
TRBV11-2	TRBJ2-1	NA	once	CASSLMGGQFF	TGTGCCAGCAGCTTAATGGGGGGGCAGTTCTTC
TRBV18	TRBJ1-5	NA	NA	CASSTTGGSANSNQPQHF	TGTGCCAGCTCGACGACGGGGGGATCTGCCAATAGCAATCAGCCCCAGCATTTT
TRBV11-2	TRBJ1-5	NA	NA	CASSRDTNQPQHF	TGTGCCAGCAGCCGCGACACAAATCAGCCCCAGCATTTT
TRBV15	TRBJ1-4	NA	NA	CATSRIVQSNEKLFF	TGTGCCACCAGCAGGATCGTACAGTCTAATGAAAAACTGTTTTTT
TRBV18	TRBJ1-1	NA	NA	CASSREEGNTEAFF	TGTGCCAGCTCCCGGGAGGAAGGGAACACTGAAGCTTTCTTT
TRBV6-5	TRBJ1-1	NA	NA	CASSRGTEAFF	TGTGCCAGCAGTCGAGGTACTGAAGCTTTCTTT
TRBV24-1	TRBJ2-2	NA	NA	CATSWQGGTGELFF	TGTGCCACCAGTTGGCAGGGGGGCACCGGGGAGCTGTTTTTT
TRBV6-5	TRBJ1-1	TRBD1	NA	CASNRGPPNTEAFF	TGTGCCAGCAATAGGGGGCCTCCCAACACTGAAGCTTTCTTT
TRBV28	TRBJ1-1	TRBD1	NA	CASRRQGSRTEAFF	TGTGCCAGCAGGCGACAGGGGAGTAGGACTGAAGCTTTCTTT